A single sample gave rise to the 5 T cell receptor beta chains below, sequenced in a study of T cell changes during pregnancy in multiple sclerosis. TCRdb's copy holds only in-frame clones and misses some; the assay was immunoSEQ multiplex PCR. The sample yields under 95,000 clones, 93% seen once. The specimen was peripheral blood, collected in the second trimester of pregnancy. The receptors were gathered from a female donor in good health, enrolled as a control in a pregnancy study.

The chain links TRBV7-6 to TRBJ2-7; the D gene is possibly TRBD2 (7 bases). V lost 1 base to trimming and J lost 3 bases, with 10 bases between them. In germline, CDR1 is SGHVS, CDR2 FNYEAQ. The length of the CDR3 is 14 residues. CDR3 amino acids: CASSLGGGGYEQYF. CDR3 DNA: TGTGCCAGCAGCTTAGGGGGAGGGGGCTACGAGCAGTACTTC.

The rearrangement links TRBV11-2 to TRBJ1-3, with 8 bases identical to TRBD1. V gave up 1 base and J gave up 3 bases; unmatched junction bases: 5. The length of the CDR3 is 16 residues. Per the germline V gene, CDR1 is SGHAT and CDR2 is FQNNGV. CDR3 sequence: CASSLVSGTGGNTIYF. The CDR3 DNA reads as TGTGCCAGCAGCTTAGTCTCAGGGACAGGTGGAAACACCATATATTTT.

This chain uses TRBV19 with TRBJ1-5; TRBD1 might be the D (6 bases). V was cut by 2 bases and J by 11 bases, with 25 bases left in between. Germline assignment: CDR1 LNHDA and CDR2 SQIVND (reference sequence). The CDR3 spans 17 residues. The CDR3 coding sequence is TGTGCCAGTAGTATACTTCCGGGACACAAAATGCTCCACTCCCAGCATTTT. It specifies CASSILPGHKMLHSQHF.

The J gene is TRBJ2-5, the V gene TRBV5-6; D unclear. V lost 5 bases, J lost 3 bases, and 11 bases lay in between. The CDR3 runs 13 residues. Germline CDR1 and CDR2: SGHDT and YYEEEE. CDR3 sequence: CASSPPSKETQYF. CDR3 DNA sequence: TGTGCCAGCAGTCCGCCAAGCAAAGAGACCCAGTACTTC.

The chain carries TRBV30 and TRBJ2-7; D uncertain. Trimming pared 3 bases from V and 5 bases from J, leaving 20 bases between. The length of the CDR3 is 15 residues. The V gene's germline CDR1 is GTSNPN and CDR2 SVGIG (reference sequence). The DNA of the CDR3 is TGTGCCTGGAGCCCCCCCCCACAGCAGAAGAACGAGCAGTACTTC. This gives the protein CAWSPPPQQKNEQYF. The full variable domain, with the rest looked up from reference TRBV30 and TRBJ2-7, is SQTIHQWPATLVQPVGSPLSLECTVEGTSNPNLYWYRQAAGRGLQLLFYSVGIGQISSEVPQNLSASRPQDRQFILSSKKLLLSDSGFYLCAWSPPPQQKNEQYFGPGTRLTVT.